The clone carrying this T cell receptor (beta chain) was detected a few times. These data are taken from a study of blood T cell repertoires in COVID-19. Profiled with immunoSEQ multiplex PCR; TCRdb holds only in-frame clones, not every one. The sample records about 99,000 clones, about 83% being singletons. This CDR3 is 16 amino acids long. The germline gives CDR1 SGHTA, CDR2 FQGNSA. V lost 1 base and J lost 7, with 19 bases in between. The sequencing sample was made of peripheral blood. This clonotype originated in a man between 65 and 85 years old with active or convalescent COVID-19. The chain is built from TRBV7-2 and TRBJ1-1; TRBD1 is a possible D gene (5 bases). CDR3 residues: CASSLGWVTLGGEAFF. The CDR3 DNA follows: TGTGCCAGCAGCTTAGGGTGGGTGACGCTGGGGGGTGAAGCTTTCTTT. The full variable domain, its missing parts supplied by reference TRBV7-2 and TRBJ1-1, is GAGVSQSPSNKVTEKGKDVELRCDPISGHTALYWYRQSLGQGLEFLIYFQGNSAPDKSGLPSDRFSAERTGGSVSTLTIQRTQQEDSAVYLCASSLGWVTLGGEAFFGQGTRLTVV.